This is a list of T cell receptor beta chains from one sample in a study of OX40 agonist ivuxolimab in advanced cancers. Assay used: immunoSEQ multiplex PCR; TCRdb lists only in-frame clones, some missing. The sample yields more than 45,000 clones, approximately 84% seen once. The material was CD4+ or CD8+ T cells sorted from blood, obtained in a trial of the OX40 agonist ivuxolimab. The receptors were gathered from an adult with an advanced solid tumor such as melanoma, head and neck, liver or kidney cancer. Both conserved end residues are part of each CDR3. A D gene is named only where the DNA matches it firmly. The size of a clone is reported for some rows only, either as once, few or many, or as a class for expanded clones.

clone size: NA
J gene: TRBJ1-4
D gene: NA
V gene: TRBV7-6
CDR3 protein: CASGQTPNEKLFF
CDR3 DNA: TGTGCCAGCGGACAAACCCCTAATGAAAAACTGTTTTTT

clone size: NA
J gene: TRBJ2-1
D gene: TRBD2
V gene: TRBV6-6
CDR3 protein: CASSPLAGVGSEQFF
CDR3 DNA: TGTGCCAGCAGTCCCCTCGCGGGAGTGGGTAGTGAGCAGTTCTTC

clone size: NA
J gene: TRBJ1-5
D gene: NA
V gene: TRBV5-1
CDR3 protein: CASSPGPYQPQHF
CDR3 DNA: TGCGCCAGCAGCCCGGGACCCTATCAGCCCCAGCATTTT

clone size: NA
J gene: TRBJ2-3
D gene: TRBD1
V gene: TRBV5-1
CDR3 protein: CASSPGGRDTQYF
CDR3 DNA: TGCGCCAGCAGCCCAGGGGGCCGGGATACGCAGTATTTT

clone size: NA
J gene: TRBJ2-3
D gene: NA
V gene: TRBV7-2
CDR3 protein: CASSFGLAQDTQYF
CDR3 DNA: TGTGCCAGCAGCTTCGGGCTAGCACAAGATACGCAGTATTTT

clone size: NA
J gene: TRBJ2-3
D gene: NA
V gene: TRBV11-3
CDR3 protein: CASSQAVLTDTQYF
CDR3 DNA: TGTGCCAGCAGCCAAGCGGTTCTCACAGATACGCAGTATTTT

clone size: NA
J gene: TRBJ1-1
D gene: TRBD1
V gene: TRBV5-6
CDR3 protein: CASSPQGYTEAFF
CDR3 DNA: TGTGCCAGCAGCCCACAGGGGTACACTGAAGCTTTCTTT

clone size: NA
J gene: TRBJ1-2
D gene: NA
V gene: TRBV4-1
CDR3 protein: CASSRPSIGKGYTF
CDR3 DNA: TGCGCCAGCAGCCGTCCTAGCATTGGAAAGGGCTACACCTTC

clone size: NA
J gene: TRBJ2-2
D gene: NA
V gene: TRBV30
CDR3 protein: CAWSEGGTANTGELFF
CDR3 DNA: TGTGCCTGGAGTGAGGGGGGGACTGCGAACACCGGGGAGCTGTTTTTT

clone size: NA
J gene: TRBJ2-1
D gene: TRBD1
V gene: TRBV7-9
CDR3 protein: CASRPKQGYNEQFF
CDR3 DNA: TGTGCCAGCAGGCCGAAACAGGGGTACAATGAGCAGTTCTTC

clone size: once
J gene: TRBJ1-5
D gene: NA
V gene: TRBV28
CDR3 protein: CASRGTLKGTQHF
CDR3 DNA: TGTGCCAGCAGGGGGACACTAAAAGGGACCCAGCATTTT

clone size: NA
J gene: TRBJ2-3
D gene: TRBD1
V gene: TRBV25-1
CDR3 protein: CATRRSGTVSTDTQYF
CDR3 DNA: TGTGCCACCCGACGCTCCGGGACAGTAAGCACAGATACGCAGTATTTT

clone size: NA
J gene: TRBJ2-6
D gene: NA
V gene: TRBV11-3
CDR3 protein: CASSLERQSGSGANVLTF
CDR3 DNA: TGTGCCAGCAGCTTAGAAAGACAGTCAGGGTCTGGGGCCAACGTCCTGACTTTC

clone size: NA
J gene: TRBJ2-7
D gene: TRBD2
V gene: TRBV25-1
CDR3 protein: CASSKGTSGHEQYF
CDR3 DNA: TGTGCCAGCAGTAAAGGGACTAGCGGGCACGAGCAGTACTTC

clone size: NA
J gene: TRBJ1-6
D gene: NA
V gene: TRBV4-1
CDR3 protein: CASSQGGGGNSPLHF
CDR3 DNA: TGCGCCAGCAGCCAAGGGGGGGGTGGGAATTCACCCCTCCACTTT

clone size: NA
J gene: TRBJ2-1
D gene: NA
V gene: TRBV6-6
CDR3 protein: CASSELNEQFF
CDR3 DNA: TGTGCCAGCAGCGAATTAAATGAGCAGTTCTTC

clone size: NA
J gene: TRBJ1-1
D gene: NA
V gene: TRBV28
CDR3 protein: CASSWTPRDQGNTEAFF
CDR3 DNA: TGTGCCAGCAGCTGGACCCCCCGGGACCAGGGGAACACTGAAGCTTTCTTT

clone size: NA
J gene: TRBJ2-6
D gene: NA
V gene: TRBV13
CDR3 protein: CASSRSDSTYSGANVLTF
CDR3 DNA: TGTGCCAGCAGCCGAAGTGACTCAACCTACTCTGGGGCCAACGTCCTGACTTTC

clone size: NA
J gene: TRBJ2-4
D gene: TRBD2
V gene: TRBV19
CDR3 protein: CASSNLAGGLGAKNIQYF
CDR3 DNA: TGTGCCAGTAGTAATCTAGCGGGAGGGTTGGGAGCCAAAAACATTCAGTACTTC

clone size: NA
J gene: TRBJ2-7
D gene: NA
V gene: TRBV4-1
CDR3 protein: CASSQIQNYEQYF
CDR3 DNA: TGCGCCAGCAGCCAGATACAGAACTACGAGCAGTACTTC

clone size: NA
J gene: TRBJ2-7
D gene: NA
V gene: TRBV7-8
CDR3 protein: CASSGVQGRRGEQYF
CDR3 DNA: TGTGCCAGCAGCGGGGTCCAAGGCCGCCGGGGCGAGCAGTACTTC

clone size: NA
J gene: TRBJ2-2
D gene: NA
V gene: TRBV7-2
CDR3 protein: CASSYTGELFF
CDR3 DNA: TGTGCCAGCAGCTACACCGGGGAGCTGTTTTTT

clone size: NA
J gene: TRBJ1-4
D gene: NA
V gene: TRBV11-3
CDR3 protein: CASSGGGANEKLFF
CDR3 DNA: TGTGCCAGCAGCGGAGGAGGGGCTAATGAAAAACTGTTTTTT

clone size: NA
J gene: TRBJ2-7
D gene: TRBD2
V gene: TRBV6-5
CDR3 protein: CASQRGNSGDEQYF
CDR3 DNA: TGTGCCAGCCAAAGGGGAAATAGCGGGGACGAGCAGTACTTC

clone size: few
J gene: TRBJ2-5
D gene: NA
V gene: TRBV10-1
CDR3 protein: CASSSTGQETQYF
CDR3 DNA: TGCGCCAGCAGCAGTACAGGCCAAGAGACCCAGTACTTC

clone size: NA
J gene: TRBJ2-7
D gene: NA
V gene: TRBV30
CDR3 protein: CAYSPAEVGSYEQYF
CDR3 DNA: TGTGCCTATTCGCCAGCGGAGGTCGGCTCCTACGAGCAGTACTTC

clone size: NA
J gene: TRBJ1-6
D gene: TRBD1
V gene: TRBV7-2
CDR3 protein: CASSAQGPRDSPLHF
CDR3 DNA: TGTGCCAGCAGCGCACAGGGGCCGCGGGATTCACCCCTCCACTTT

clone size: NA
J gene: TRBJ1-4
D gene: NA
V gene: TRBV28
CDR3 protein: CASSSSGPGTNEKLFF
CDR3 DNA: TGTGCCAGCAGTTCCTCCGGGCCTGGGACTAATGAAAAACTGTTTTTT

clone size: NA
J gene: TRBJ2-3
D gene: NA
V gene: TRBV11-1
CDR3 protein: CASSLVSTQYTDTQYF
CDR3 DNA: TGTGCCAGCAGCTTAGTCTCAACACAGTACACAGATACGCAGTATTTT

clone size: NA
J gene: TRBJ2-1
D gene: TRBD2
V gene: TRBV4-1
CDR3 protein: CASSQGWTSEYNEQFF
CDR3 DNA: TGCGCCAGCAGCCAAGGTTGGACTAGCGAATACAATGAGCAGTTCTTC

clone size: NA
J gene: TRBJ1-1
D gene: NA
V gene: TRBV12-5
CDR3 protein: CASGPPPYTEAFF
CDR3 DNA: TGTGCTAGTGGTCCACCACCCTACACTGAAGCTTTCTTT

clone size: NA
J gene: TRBJ2-3
D gene: NA
V gene: TRBV2
CDR3 protein: CASSARTDTQYF
CDR3 DNA: TGTGCCAGCAGCGCCCGTACAGATACGCAGTATTTT

clone size: once
J gene: TRBJ2-3
D gene: TRBD2
V gene: TRBV11-3
CDR3 protein: CASSPGTSLPDTQYF
CDR3 DNA: TGTGCCAGCAGCCCCGGGACTAGCTTGCCTGATACGCAGTATTTT

clone size: NA
J gene: TRBJ2-1
D gene: TRBD2
V gene: TRBV5-4
CDR3 protein: CASSPPAGVGGDEQFF
CDR3 DNA: TGTGCCAGCAGCCCCCCAGCGGGAGTTGGTGGAGATGAGCAGTTCTTC

clone size: NA
J gene: TRBJ1-1
D gene: NA
V gene: TRBV28
CDR3 protein: CASSSAGNTEAFF
CDR3 DNA: TGTGCCAGCAGTTCAGCCGGGAACACTGAAGCTTTCTTT

clone size: NA
J gene: TRBJ1-3
D gene: TRBD1
V gene: TRBV12-5
CDR3 protein: CASGLLRFGDRAGNTIYF
CDR3 DNA: TGTGCTAGTGGTTTGCTCAGGTTCGGGGACAGGGCTGGAAACACCATATATTTT

clone size: NA
J gene: TRBJ2-5
D gene: TRBD1
V gene: TRBV18
CDR3 protein: CASSSDRGGQETQYF
CDR3 DNA: TGTGCCAGCTCATCGGACAGGGGGGGGCAAGAGACCCAGTACTTC

clone size: NA
J gene: TRBJ2-5
D gene: NA
V gene: TRBV10-3
CDR3 protein: CAISEFTGSQETQYF
CDR3 DNA: TGTGCCATCAGTGAGTTCACAGGGTCCCAGGAGACCCAGTACTTC

clone size: NA
J gene: TRBJ2-5
D gene: TRBD2
V gene: TRBV28
CDR3 protein: CASSFLTSGSFSYF
CDR3 DNA: TGTGCCAGCAGTTTTTTGACTAGCGGGAGCTTCTCGTACTTC

clone size: once
J gene: TRBJ2-1
D gene: NA
V gene: TRBV27
CDR3 protein: CASSSNRVEQFF
CDR3 DNA: TGTGCCAGCAGTTCCAACAGGGTTGAGCAGTTCTTC

clone size: NA
J gene: TRBJ2-3
D gene: NA
V gene: TRBV13
CDR3 protein: CASSLADTQYF
CDR3 DNA: TGTGCCAGCAGCTTAGCAGATACGCAGTATTTT

clone size: NA
J gene: TRBJ2-5
D gene: NA
V gene: TRBV18
CDR3 protein: CASSPGDTVETQYF
CDR3 DNA: TGTGCCAGCTCGCCCGGGGACACGGTGGAGACCCAGTACTTC

clone size: NA
J gene: TRBJ2-2
D gene: NA
V gene: TRBV18
CDR3 protein: CASSPSQIRGTGELFF
CDR3 DNA: TGTGCCAGCTCACCAAGTCAGATCCGAGGCACCGGGGAGCTGTTTTTT

clone size: NA
J gene: TRBJ2-2
D gene: NA
V gene: TRBV9
CDR3 protein: CASSPEVLGGGELFF
CDR3 DNA: TGTGCCAGCAGCCCGGAAGTGTTAGGAGGCGGGGAGCTGTTTTTT

clone size: once
J gene: TRBJ2-3
D gene: NA
V gene: TRBV2
CDR3 protein: CASRVPPDTQYF
CDR3 DNA: TGTGCCAGCAGGGTCCCACCGGATACGCAGTATTTT